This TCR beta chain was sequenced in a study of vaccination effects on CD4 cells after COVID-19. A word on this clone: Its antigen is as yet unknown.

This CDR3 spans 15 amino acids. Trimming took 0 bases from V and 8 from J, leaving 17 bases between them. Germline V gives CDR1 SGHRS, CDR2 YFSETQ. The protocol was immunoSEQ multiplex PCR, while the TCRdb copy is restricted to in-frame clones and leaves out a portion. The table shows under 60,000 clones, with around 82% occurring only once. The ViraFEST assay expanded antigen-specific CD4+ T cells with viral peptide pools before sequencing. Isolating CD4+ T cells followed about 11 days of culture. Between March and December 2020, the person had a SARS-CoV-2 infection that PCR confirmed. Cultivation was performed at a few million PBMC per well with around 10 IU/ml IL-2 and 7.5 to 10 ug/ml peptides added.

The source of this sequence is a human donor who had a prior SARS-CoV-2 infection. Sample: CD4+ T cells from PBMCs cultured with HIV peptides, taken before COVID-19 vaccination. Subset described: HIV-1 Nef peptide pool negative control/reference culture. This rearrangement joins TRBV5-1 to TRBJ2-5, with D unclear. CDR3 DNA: TGCGCCAGCAGCTTGGAGTGGCGCCCGGCAAGCACCCAGTACTTC. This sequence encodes CASSLEWRPASTQYF.